The clone carrying this T cell receptor beta chain was seen ten or more times. The target antigen is unknown. V was clipped by 7 bases and J by 2 bases, with 12 bases between them. This CDR3 is built from 14 residues. This sample was taken from a study of T-cell reconstitution after alpha-beta-depleted transplantation in children. Broader study findings: T-cell numbers and diversity one year post-transplant derived largely from freshly generated T cells. Day-60 TCRbeta diversity that was high in some patients was derived from surviving recipient T cells and thymic progenitors. There were reportedly several hundred expanded graft clones from which alpha-beta T cells came about two months after transplant.

Unique molecular identifiers were built into the TCRbeta library. TCRdb fed the PCR reads into MiXCR, producing one record per CDR3 protein. The sample carries hundreds of thousands of distinct CDR3 sequences, under 15% recorded once. The sample in question was PBMCs, obtained before TCRalphabeta/CD19-depleted stem cell transplant. The sequence was obtained from a girl aged 2 to 10 with congenital amegakaryocytic thrombocytopenia, due to receive a stem cell transplant. The rearrangement joins TRBV12-3 or TRBV12-4 to TRBJ2-1; D gene ambiguous. Here the CDR3 DNA reads TGTGCCAGCAAATATACCCCAACCTACAATGAGCAGTTCTTC. Translating it yields CASKYTPTYNEQFF.